Listed below are T cell receptor beta chains from one sample, sequenced in a study of blood T cell repertoires in COVID-19. Data came from immunoSEQ multiplex PCR; TCRdb stores just in-frame clones and leaves some out. Of about 180,000 clones in the sample, 80% to 90% are singletons; the top ten hold about 3.3%. The sample consisted of peripheral blood. These receptors all come from a man aged 60-69 years with acute or convalescent COVID-19. Both conserved end residues are part of each CDR3. The D gene is left open where the match is weak. Size is omitted from some rows. Given values are once, few, many or a class for expanded clones.

clone_size	v_call	j_call	d_call	cdr3_nt	cdr3_aa
-	TRBV6-5	TRBJ1-6	-	TGTGCCAGCAGTCTGGGACTGGGGAGGGCCCTCCACTTT	CASSLGLGRALHF
-	TRBV30	TRBJ1-6	-	TGTGCCTGGACGATTGACAGGACCAGCTCCTATAATTCACCCCTCCACTTT	CAWTIDRTSSYNSPLHF
-	TRBV6-5	TRBJ2-7	TRBD2	TGTGCCAGCAGTTGGACCACCGGGAGGCCCCTGGAGCAGTACTTC	CASSWTTGRPLEQYF
-	TRBV2	TRBJ2-3	TRBD1	TGTGCCAGCAGTGAAACCACAGGGGTAGTGGATACGCAGTATTTT	CASSETTGVVDTQYF
-	TRBV27	TRBJ2-1	TRBD1	TGTGCCAGCAGTTTCCGAGGGACAGGGGGCTACAATGAGCAGTTCTTC	CASSFRGTGGYNEQFF
-	TRBV5-1	TRBJ1-6	-	TGCGCCAGCAGCCCGGGGACATTCGGTTCACCCCTCCACTTT	CASSPGTFGSPLHF
-	TRBV5-1	TRBJ1-1	-	TGCGCCAGCAGCCAAGCCCAACCGGGACACAACATGAACACTGAAGCTTTCTTT	CASSQAQPGHNMNTEAFF
-	TRBV4-1	TRBJ2-1	TRBD2	TGCGCCAGCAGCCATAGCGGGAGAGTAGATGAGCAGTTCTTC	CASSHSGRVDEQFF
-	TRBV18	TRBJ2-6	-	TGTGCCAGCTCACGCCTCAGGGATGCTGGGGCCAACGTCCTGACTTTC	CASSRLRDAGANVLTF
-	TRBV11-2	TRBJ1-1	-	TGTGCCAGCAGCTTAGTGAGAGGAAACACTGAAGCTTTCTTT	CASSLVRGNTEAFF
-	TRBV6-4	TRBJ1-2	TRBD1	TGTGCCAGCAGTGAGAGGGGGCCCCCCTATGGCTACACCTTC	CASSERGPPYGYTF
once	TRBV5-1	TRBJ2-3	TRBD2	TGCGCCAGCAGTCCTACTAGCGGGAGACCCACAGATACGCAGTATTTT	CASSPTSGRPTDTQYF
-	TRBV10-3	TRBJ2-7	-	TGTGCCATCAGGAGGGCGGGGGCCGGCTACGAGCAGTACTTC	CAIRRAGAGYEQYF
few	TRBV7-3	TRBJ2-1	TRBD2	TGTGCCAGCAGCGCATCTAGCGGCTCCTACAATGAGCAGTTCTTC	CASSASSGSYNEQFF
-	TRBV7-9	TRBJ2-2	-	TGTGCCAGCAGCTTAGGATCACAACGCCCCGGGGCCGGGGAGCTGTTTTTT	CASSLGSQRPGAGELFF
-	TRBV6-5	TRBJ1-1	-	TGTGCCAGCAGTCAACGGGGGAACACTGAAGCTTTCTTT	CASSQRGNTEAFF
-	TRBV5-1	TRBJ2-7	-	TGCGCCAGCAGCTTACGGACAGGAGGGGGTGACTACGAGCAGTACTTC	CASSLRTGGGDYEQYF
-	TRBV10-3	TRBJ2-2	-	TGTGCCATCAGTGGCCCGGACAGCTTGAACACCGGGGAGCTGTTTTTT	CAISGPDSLNTGELFF
-	TRBV27	TRBJ2-1	TRBD2	TGTGCCAGCAGTTTTCGCGGAAGCGGGAGGGGTAATGAGCAGTTCTTC	CASSFRGSGRGNEQFF
-	TRBV3-1/TRBV3-2	TRBJ1-1	-	TGTGCCAGCAGCCAAGAGGAGGGGAACACTGAAGCTTTCTTT	CASSQEEGNTEAFF
-	TRBV10-3	TRBJ2-3	-	TGTGCCATCAGTGAGTCGAGAAGCGGCACAGATACGCAGTATTTT	CAISESRSGTDTQYF
few	TRBV6-1	TRBJ2-2	TRBD2	TGTGCCAGCAGTGAAGGACTAGCGGGAGTAGGTCCGAGGGAGCTGTTTTTT	CASSEGLAGVGPRELFF
-	TRBV5-1	TRBJ2-1	TRBD2	TGCGCCAGCAGCCCGGGACTAGCGCGAATCAATGAGCAGTTCTTC	CASSPGLARINEQFF
-	TRBV6-2/TRBV6-3	TRBJ2-7	TRBD2	TGTGCCAGCAGTTCCTCCCACATGAGCGGGAGCTCCTACGAGCAGTACTTC	CASSSSHMSGSSYEQYF